A single T cell receptor beta chain is shown here with its context. This sample was included in a study of blood T cell repertoires in COVID-19. As for the study in general: Whether acute or convalescent, the COVID-19 samples came from the United States, Italy and Spain.

The CDR3 totals 15 residues. The germline V gene encodes CDR1 MNHEY and CDR2 SMNVEV (reference sequence). V shed 2 bases and J 1 base; nucleotides not matched to a gene: 3. Original handling: Estimation of nucleated cell counts was performed using reference gene primer amplification. The method was immunoSEQ multiplex PCR; TCRdb's version includes in-frame clones alone and lacks a portion of them. V and J calls and clone size are as listed in that table; D and trimming were resolved from the DNA. The sample lists approximately 200,000 clones, about 82% occurring once. Cohort 3 donors counted as recovered after two negative PCRs, clearance, or resolved symptoms.

Sequenced material: PBMCs or T cells enriched from blood (not recorded which). The chain has TRBV27 and TRBJ2-3, with 7 bases identical to TRBD2. This TCR came from a woman aged 30 to 39 who had recovered from COVID-19. The CDR3 DNA follows: TGTGCCAGCAGTTTAGGCGGGAGAGGCACAGATACGCAGTATTTT. Its translation: CASSLGGRGTDTQYF.